This TCR beta chain originates from a study of graft-versus-host responses after intestinal transplantation (dated by TCRdb to the early 2020s). Background for the entire study: Recipients received multivisceral, liver-intestinal, or isolated intestinal transplants. Samples from a few later patients were sequenced in-house on an Illumina MiSeq with MiXCR processing rather than by the commercial service. A peak of at least 4% donor T cells among recipient peripheral blood mononuclear cells was the definition used for donor T cell macrochimerism. Graft-versus-host and host-versus-graft alloreactive T cell clones were tracked in the graft, circulation and bone marrow after intestinal transplantation using bulk TCR-beta CDR3 sequencing. The cohort enrolled 20 to 30 intestinal transplant recipients including one retransplant, and a few patients lacking pretransplant specimens were excluded. Alloreactive clones were identified by sequencing pre-transplant mixed lymphocyte reaction products and comparing these products with unstimulated pre-transplant donor and recipient T cells. Every recipient was given anti-thymocyte globulin induction, then maintenance tacrolimus and steroids for 3 to 4 years. Results and caveats for the whole study, not just this receptor: Peak levels of circulating GvH clones were associated with declines in HvG clones early after transplant. High GvH to HvG T cell clonal ratios were observed in the allografts of patients with donor T cell macrochimerism. GvH clones were detected in recipient bone marrow, and some of these GvH clones were observed earlier in ileal mucosa or blood, consistent with an intestinal mucosal origin. The conclusions were limited by the relatively low number and heterogeneity of the intestinal transplant patients.

Receptors were amplified or captured by the immunoSEQ multiplex PCR assay. For most patients, genomic DNA was subjected to high-throughput TCR-beta CDR3 sequencing by Adaptive Biotechnologies. In the authors' own workflow: TCR sequencing data for over 15 patients were retrieved from Adaptive's ImmunoSEQ software; a few other patients were processed with MiXCR and VDJtools. CDR3 nucleotide sequences shared by donor and recipient were removed because the origin of these sequences could not be assigned. At least 2-fold expansion over unstimulated cells and a minimum CFSE-low frequency of 0.002% (template counts) or 0.001% (read counts) were required for clones to be classified as alloreactive. Mappable clones were those detected in sequenced pre-transplant spleen, lymph node, or MLR CFSE-low populations of the donor or recipient. The cumulative frequency of alloreactive clones was calculated as a percentage of all sequences, weighted by copy number. This immuneACCESS table, as held by TCRdb, lists in-frame sequences with V and J called but not all clones. Of the missing ones, under half trace to an unresolved V gene in checked studies; the others have no known cause. V, J and clone size are those of that table, while D and trimming were read from the DNA. The sample table contains approximately 58,000 clones; only one count was recorded for 91% of them. The ten largest clones add up to about 2.9% of the sample.

A note on this clone: No antigen is known for it. Qualities for individual bases were not recorded, and no much larger clone is one base off.

Blood samples were collected up to 4 times in the first month after transplant and then at least monthly when available. Ends trimmed: V by 2 bases, J by 8 bases; bases unmatched to a gene: 5. For CDR1 and CDR2, the germline V gene (reference sequence) lists MNHNY and SVGAGI. The CDR3 holds 15 amino acids from the cysteine to the phenylalanine. Here the CDR3 DNA is all that survives: 45 bases in frame from base 1. This material consisted of PBMCs, taken around 120 days after intestinal transplantation. The chain links TRBV6-6 with TRBJ1-6, with 8 bases aligning to TRBD1. The receptor's source is a human patient who received an intestinal transplant, so some T cells may come from the graft donor. The CDR3 here reads CASSYPQGADSPLHF. Here is the DNA: TGTGCCAGCAGTTACCCTCAGGGGGCGGATTCACCCCTCCACTTT.